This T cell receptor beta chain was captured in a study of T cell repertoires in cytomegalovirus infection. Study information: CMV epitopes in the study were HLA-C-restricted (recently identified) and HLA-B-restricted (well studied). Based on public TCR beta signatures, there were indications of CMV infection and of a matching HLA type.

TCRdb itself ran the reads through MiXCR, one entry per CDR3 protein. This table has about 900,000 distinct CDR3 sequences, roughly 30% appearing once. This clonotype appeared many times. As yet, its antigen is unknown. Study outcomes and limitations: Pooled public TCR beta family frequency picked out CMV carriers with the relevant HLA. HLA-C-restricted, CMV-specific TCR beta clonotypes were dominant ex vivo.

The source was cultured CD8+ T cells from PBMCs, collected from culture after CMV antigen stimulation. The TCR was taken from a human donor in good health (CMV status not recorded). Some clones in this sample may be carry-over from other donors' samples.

The CDR3 protein is CASWEGKLFF. The CDR3 DNA reads TGTGCCTCCTGGGAAGGAAAACTGTTTTTT. V gene TRBV6-6 combines with J gene TRBJ1-4; D is unclear. CDR1 is MNHNY and CDR2 is SVGAGI in the germline V gene (reference sequence). The CDR3 extends over 10 amino acids. Deletions cut 11 bases from V and 10 bases from J, with 11 bases between.